The 24 T cell receptor beta chains presented below share a single source sample, sequenced in a study of PD-1 blockade in classical Hodgkin lymphoma. Clones were read by immunoSEQ multiplex PCR, and TCRdb kept only the in-frame ones, dropping some. The sample shows some 23,000 clones, roughly 76% of them seen only once. Time point indicated: cycle 4 day 1 (C4D1), after 5 to 7 weeks of nivolumab. The patients all showed relapse after autologous stem cell transplantation, while their brentuximab vedotin exposure varied. Thawed PBMCs were the source of CD4+ T cells, purified by magnetic negative selection. The sequenced sample was CD4+ T cells from blood, obtained before the fourth cycle of nivolumab. The receptors shown here come from a human donor with classical Hodgkin lymphoma.

In the case of this clone: A read error may produce the germline difference seen at one junction end. The chain links TRBV7-7 to TRBJ2-5; D not resolved. In germline, CDR1 is SSHAT, CDR2 FNYEAQ (reference sequence). This CDR3 is built from 15 residues. CDR3 in amino acids: CASSLGGSKQETQYF. DNA of the CDR3: TGTGCTAGCAGCTTAGGTGGCAGCAAGCAAGAGACCCAGTACTTC.

The gene calls are TRBV30 and TRBJ1-1, with a possible D match to TRBD1 (5 bases). Germline V gene data show CDR1 as GTSNPN and CDR2 as SVGIG (reference sequence). V was trimmed by 4 bases and J by 3 bases, leaving 15 bases between them. CDR3 length equals 14 residues. This chain's CDR3 is CAWTPGTFDTEAFF. The CDR3 DNA is TGTGCCTGGACTCCTGGGACTTTCGACACTGAAGCTTTCTTT.

The chain is built from TRBV10-3 and TRBJ2-6, with D perhaps matching TRBD1 or TRBD2 (5 bases each). Looked up from germline, CDR1 is ENHRY and CDR2 is SYGVKD. The CDR3 has 18 residues. With 3 bases removed from V and 0 bases from J, the gap between germline ends came to 15 bases. The CDR3 here is CAISEPGRESSGANVLTF. CDR3 sequence (DNA): TGTGCCATCAGTGAACCGGGACGGGAAAGCTCTGGGGCCAACGTCCTGACTTTC.

This sequence joins TRBV28 and TRBJ1-1; D is unresolved. The germline V gene encodes CDR1 MDHEN and CDR2 SYDVKM. Trimming pared 0 bases from V and 6 bases from J, leaving 8 bases between. CDR3 length: 13 amino acids. CDR3 amino acids: CASSLWLTPEAFF. The CDR3 DNA follows: TGTGCCAGCAGTTTATGGCTAACCCCTGAAGCTTTCTTT.

The gene calls are TRBV5-1 and TRBJ2-3, with D uncertain. The V end was cut by 0 bases, the J end by 2 bases, with 10 bases between. CDR1 and CDR2 (germline): SGHRS, YFSETQ. The CDR3 is 15 amino acids. The CDR3 here is CASSLATRNTDTQYF. Written as DNA, the CDR3 is TGCGCCAGCAGCTTGGCCACACGGAACACAGATACGCAGTATTTT.

In its sample, this clone was seen once. The chain combines TRBV7-2 with TRBJ1-1; D unclear. The V gene's germline CDR1 is SGHTA and CDR2 FQGNSA. With 4 bases removed from V and 7 bases from J, the gap between germline ends came to 7 bases. The CDR3 has 11 residues. This CDR3 reads CASSWEGEAFF. The CDR3 region has the DNA TGTGCCAGCAGCTGGGAAGGTGAAGCTTTCTTT.

This chain joins TRBV6-5 and TRBJ2-7; no clear D gene. The CDR3 is made up of 14 amino acids. The germline gives CDR1 MNHEY, CDR2 SVGAGI. Between the trimmed V and J ends, which lost 0 bases and 4 bases, there was a span of 10 bases. CDR3 nucleotide sequence: TGTGCCAGCAGTTACTCACTAAAGGAATACGAGCAGTACTTC. Its translation is CASSYSLKEYEQYF.

The chain uses TRBV11-3 and TRBJ2-1, with 10 bases identical to TRBD2. CDR1 and CDR2 (germline): SGHNT, YENEEA. V gave up 1 base and J gave up 10 bases; unmatched junction bases: 10. The CDR3 length is 16 residues. In DNA, the CDR3 is TGTGCCAGCAGCTTAGGAGTAGCGGGGGGTGGGGGGGAGCAGTTCTTC. Translation gives CASSLGVAGGGGEQFF.

The chain links TRBV10-3 to TRBJ2-7; 7 bases align to TRBD1. The V and J ends lost 10 bases and 1 base, in that order; junction bases with no gene match: 10. The CDR3 loop spans 14 amino acids. Germline V gives CDR1 ENHRY, CDR2 SYGVKD. CDR3 region: CATVARDSSYEQYF. CDR3 DNA sequence: TGTGCCACCGTGGCCCGGGACAGTTCCTACGAGCAGTACTTC.

J is TRBJ1-1 and V is TRBV19; 9 bases match TRBD1. V shed 5 bases, J shed 5 bases, and the junction held 12 bases outside the gene matches. The CDR3 runs 16 residues. Germline assignment: CDR1 LNHDA and CDR2 SQIVND (reference sequence). The CDR3 region has the DNA TGTGCCAGTAGTTCACGTACCGGGACAGGGCTGACTGAAGCTTTCTTT. Translated: CASSSRTGTGLTEAFF.

The chain uses TRBV11-1 and TRBJ1-5; D is perhaps TRBD1 (6 bases). V lost 5 bases to trimming and J lost 7 bases, with 12 bases between them. Germline V gene data show CDR1 as SGHAT and CDR2 as FQDESV (reference sequence). The CDR3 spans 13 residues. The CDR3 loop is CASSLGRGQPQHF. CDR3 in DNA: TGTGCCAGCAGCCTCGGTAGGGGGCAGCCCCAGCATTTT.

This clone was seen only once. V and J are TRBV29-1 and TRBJ2-7, with TRBD1 matching over 11 bases. CDR3 length: 14 amino acids. CDR1 is SQVTM, CDR2 ANQGSEA, per germline. V was pared by 7 bases and J by 7 bases, with 12 bases of the junction left unmatched. CDR3 sequence reads: CSARGQGALGEQYF. The CDR3, as DNA: TGCAGCGCCCGCGGACAGGGGGCGCTGGGGGAGCAGTACTTC.

The chain has TRBV4-1 and TRBJ1-4; D is perhaps TRBD1 (5 bases). Per germline, CDR1 MGHRA and CDR2 YSYEKL. The CDR3 sequence is 15 residues long. Trimming left V 4 bases short and J 5 bases short, with 14 bases between. CDR3 sequence: CASSPLGLRNEKLFF. The DNA of the CDR3 is TGCGCCAGCAGCCCCTTGGGACTCAGGAATGAAAAACTGTTTTTT.

The gene calls are TRBV28 and TRBJ1-1, with D uncertain. CDR1 and CDR2 from the germline V gene are MDHEN and SYDVKM. The CDR3 spans 12 residues. V gave up 7 bases and J gave up 0 bases, with 6 bases separating them. DNA for the CDR3: TGTGCCAGCACCCAGATGAACACTGAAGCTTTCTTT. This sequence encodes CASTQMNTEAFF.

V is TRBV28 and J is TRBJ1-4, with D uncertain. Trimming shortened V by 6 bases and J by 4 bases, and 6 bases separated the two germline ends. The germline V gene has CDR1 MDHEN and CDR2 SYDVKM. The CDR3 has 12 amino acids. CDR3 protein: CASSRGNEKLFF. As DNA, the CDR3 is TGTGCCAGCAGCCGGGGTAATGAAAAACTGTTTTTT.

The chain employs TRBV5-6 and TRBJ1-2; D is ambiguous. Per germline, CDR1 SGHDT and CDR2 YYEEEE. Deletions cut 0 bases from V and 2 bases from J, with 11 bases between. CDR3 length: 15 amino acids. The CDR3 protein is CASSLDRISNYGYTF. DNA of the CDR3: TGTGCCAGCAGCTTGGATAGGATATCCAACTATGGCTACACCTTC.

V is TRBV7-2 and J is TRBJ2-1; D possibly corresponds to TRBD2 (6 bases). The ends were cut back, 8 bases at V and 6 bases at J, with 17 bases in the middle. This CDR3 is built from 14 residues. Germline V gives CDR1 SGHTA, CDR2 FQGNSA. The CDR3 sequence is CASQRDGSFNEQFF. CDR3 DNA sequence: TGTGCCAGCCAAAGGGACGGGAGTTTCAATGAGCAGTTCTTC.

The gene calls are TRBV29-1 and TRBJ1-1; D gene uncertain. Looked up from germline, CDR1 is SQVTM and CDR2 is ANQGSEA. The CDR3 covers 13 residues. Between the trimmed V and J ends, which lost 0 bases and 1 base, there was a span of 6 bases. The CDR3 nucleotides are TGCAGCGTTGAAGAAAGCCAGAACACTGAAGCTTTCTTT. This gives the protein CSVEESQNTEAFF.

The chain uses TRBV18 and TRBJ2-3, with D unclear. CDR3 size: 13 residues. Trimming shortened V by 3 bases and J by 2 bases, and 6 bases separated the two germline ends. Germline assignment: CDR1 KGHSH and CDR2 LQKENI. CDR3 coding DNA: TGTGCCAGCTCACCGAGCAACACAGATACGCAGTATTTT. This codes for CASSPSNTDTQYF.

CDR3 region: CASSIGGGKLFF. CDR3 nucleotide sequence: TGTGCCAGTAGTATAGGTGGCGGAAAACTGTTTTTT. The chain carries TRBV19 and TRBJ1-4, with D unclear. Germline V gives CDR1 LNHDA, CDR2 SQIVND (reference sequence). The V and J ends lost 1 base and 10 bases respectively, with 7 bases between them. CDR3 length: 12 residues.

V and J are TRBV30 and TRBJ1-3; D perhaps matches TRBD1 (6 bases). This CDR3 contains 12 residues. Trimming shortened V by 0 bases and J by 7 bases, and 7 bases separated the two germline ends. CDR1 is GTSNPN, CDR2 SVGIG, per germline (reference sequence). The CDR3 region is CAWSVQGNTIYF. The CDR3 coding sequence is TGTGCCTGGAGTGTGCAGGGGAACACCATATATTTT. The whole variable domain, filled in from reference TRBV30 and TRBJ1-3, reads SQTIHQWPATLVQPVGSPLSLECTVEGTSNPNLYWYRQAAGRGLQLLFYSVGIGQISSEVPQNLSASRPQDRQFILSSKKLLLSDSGFYLCAWSVQGNTIYFGEGSWLTVV.

V usage is TRBV7-8 and J usage is TRBJ1-1, with D unresolved. CDR3 length equals 12 residues. The V and J ends lost 1 base and 8 bases respectively, with 8 bases between them. CDR1 and CDR2 (germline): SGHVS, FQNEAQ. The CDR3 DNA reads TGTGCCAGCAGCTTAGAAGGAGCAGAAGCTTTCTTT. Its translation is CASSLEGAEAFF.

The chain has TRBV28 and TRBJ1-4, with 7 bases fitting TRBD1. CDR1 and CDR2 (germline): MDHEN, SYDVKM. This CDR3 region has 14 residues. The J segment lost 7 bases and the V segment lost 6 bases, leaving 8 bases of the junction unmatched. CDR3 residues: CASSPRGLVEKLFF. CDR3 in DNA: TGTGCCAGCAGCCCCAGGGGGTTAGTTGAAAAACTGTTTTTT.

The chain joins TRBV9 to TRBJ1-2, with 8 positions matching TRBD1. After removal of 4 bases from V and 8 bases from J, the junction contained 7 bases not matched to a gene. The CDR3 is 13 residues long. The germline V gene encodes CDR1 SGDLS and CDR2 YYNGEE. CDR3 amino acids: CASSRDRTGGYTF. The CDR3 DNA follows: TGTGCCAGCAGCAGGGACAGGACAGGAGGCTACACCTTC.